The 28 T cell receptor beta chains in this list originate from one sample, sequenced in a study of shared clonotypes between healthy human individuals. Data came from immunoSEQ multiplex PCR; TCRdb stores just in-frame clones and leaves some out. This table holds 640,000 or so clones, approximately 75% found once. Sequencing was done on a sample of memory CD4+ T cells sorted from blood. Sample subset: CD45RA-negative fraction. The receptors were gathered from a woman aged 25-40 years in good health.

The chain uses TRBV7-9 and TRBJ2-2; 11 bases align to TRBD2. This CDR3 region has 15 residues. V lost 5 bases, J lost 4 bases, and 3 bases stayed unmatched. Looked up from germline, CDR1 is SEHNR and CDR2 is FQNEAQ (reference sequence). CDR3 sequence reads: CASSKTSGVTGELFF. The CDR3 bases are TGTGCCAGCAGCAAGACTAGCGGGGTCACCGGGGAGCTGTTTTTT.

This sequence joins TRBV5-1 and TRBJ2-3; the D gene could be TRBD1 or TRBD2 (5 bases each). V shed 0 bases and J shed 5 bases, with 10 bases lying between them. Germline lookup yields CDR1 SGHRS and CDR2 YFSETQ. The CDR3 extends over 14 amino acids. CDR3 DNA sequence: TGCGCCAGCAGCTTGGGTGAGGGGAAAGATACGCAGTATTTT. It codes for CASSLGEGKDTQYF.

DNA of the CDR3: TGTGCCAGCAAATCAGACTACGAGCAGTACTTC. Protein: CASKSDYEQYF. The gene calls are TRBV27 and TRBJ2-7; D unresolved. With 7 bases removed from V and 3 bases from J, the gap between germline ends came to 7 bases. Germline V gene lookup returns CDR1 MNHEY and CDR2 SMNVEV (reference sequence). The CDR3 covers 11 residues.

The V call is TRBV25-1, the J call TRBJ1-4, with D possibly TRBD1 on 6 matching bases. CDR3 size: 14 residues. CDR1 is MGHDK, CDR2 SYGVNS, per germline. Trimming pared 4 bases from V and 13 bases from J, leaving 19 bases between. CDR3 residues: CASSVRGMEMRLFF. The CDR3 region has the DNA TGTGCCAGCAGTGTCAGGGGTATGGAAATGAGACTGTTTTTT.

A few counts support this clone. V usage is TRBV19 and J usage is TRBJ2-7; either TRBD1 or TRBD2 may supply D (6 bases each). V lost 5 bases, J lost 4 bases, and 18 bases lay in between. The CDR3 is 15 residues long. Germline CDR1 reads LNHDA; CDR2 reads SQIVND (reference sequence). CDR3 sequence: CASSHLGGGLYEQYF. CDR3 coding DNA: TGTGCCAGTAGTCACCTGGGGGGCGGCCTTTACGAGCAGTACTTC.

This clone was counted between two and nine times. This chain joins TRBV28 and TRBJ2-1; D is ambiguous. The CDR3 runs to 16 residues. V was clipped by 4 bases and J by 5 bases, with 18 bases between them. Per the germline V gene, CDR1 is MDHEN and CDR2 is SYDVKM. The CDR3 spells CASSSPAGVGDNEQFF. In DNA form, the CDR3 reads TGTGCCAGCAGTTCCCCCGCTGGAGTAGGCGACAATGAGCAGTTCTTC. The full variable domain, its missing parts supplied by reference TRBV28 and TRBJ2-1, is DVKVTQSSRYLVKRTGEKVFLECVQDMDHENMFWYRQDPGLGLRLIYFSYDVKMKEKGDIPEGYSVSREKKERFSLILESASTNQTSMYLCASSSPAGVGDNEQFFGPGTRLTVL.

The V gene is TRBV7-9, the J gene TRBJ2-6; D gene uncertain. CDR3 length: 13 amino acids. Trimming removed 10 bases at V and 1 base at J, with 8 bases between. The germline V gene encodes CDR1 SEHNR and CDR2 FQNEAQ (reference sequence). The CDR3 protein is CANENSGANVLTF. Written as DNA, the CDR3 is TGTGCCAACGAGAATTCTGGGGCCAACGTCCTGACTTTC.

This clone was seen only a few times. The chain recombines TRBV7-2 with TRBJ2-6; 7 bases align to TRBD2. Germline V CDR1 and CDR2: SGHTA, FQGNSA. V dropped 11 bases and J dropped 0; count of bases not matched to a gene: 4. There are 14 residues in the CDR3. CDR3 bases: TGTGCCTCGAAGCGGGACTCTGGGGCCAACGTCCTGACTTTC. Translating it yields CASKRDSGANVLTF.

V gene TRBV7-7 combines with J gene TRBJ2-7; D is ambiguous. CDR1 is SSHAT, CDR2 FNYEAQ, per germline (reference sequence). The CDR3 totals 13 residues. V gave up 6 bases and J gave up 5 bases, with 14 bases separating them. Here the CDR3 reads CASSSNVGNEQYF. The DNA of the CDR3 is TGTGCCAGCAGTTCTAATGTCGGCAACGAGCAGTACTTC. The full variable domain, completed using reference TRBV7-7 and TRBJ2-7, is GAGVSQSPRYKVTKRGQDVTLRCDPISSHATLYWYQQALGQGPEFLTYFNYEAQPDKSGLPSDRFSAERPEGSISTLTIQRTEQRDSAMYRCASSSNVGNEQYFGPGTRLTVT.

This clone was seen a single time. The chain joins TRBV5-4 to TRBJ2-3, with TRBD2 matching 7 bases. Per germline, CDR1 SGHNT and CDR2 YYREEE (reference sequence). CDR3 size: 14 residues. Trimming took 0 bases from V and 10 from J; bases not matched to a gene: 8. The CDR3 is CASSLDSGWGAQYF. The CDR3 coding sequence is TGTGCCAGCAGCTTGGATAGCGGGTGGGGGGCGCAGTATTTT.

The chain is built from TRBV28 and TRBJ2-7; 10 nucleotides line up with TRBD1. The germline CDR1 and CDR2 sequences are MDHEN and SYDVKM. Trimming removed 8 bases from V and 4 bases from J; junction bases left unmatched: 5. The CDR3 runs 13 residues. CDR3 protein: CASRTGGPYEQYF. As DNA, the CDR3 is TGTGCCAGCCGGACAGGGGGACCGTACGAGCAGTACTTC.

This clone was counted between two and nine times. The chain links TRBV11-2 to TRBJ1-2; 9 positions match TRBD1. This CDR3 spans 13 amino acids. Germline CDR1 is SGHAT and CDR2 is FQNNGV. The V and J ends lost 5 bases and 4 bases, in that order; junction bases with no gene match: 2. The DNA for the CDR3 is TGTGCCAGCAGCGGACAGGGGTTCTATGGCTACACCTTC. It codes for CASSGQGFYGYTF.

V usage is TRBV27 and J usage is TRBJ2-7; no firm D call. Trimming cost V 4 bases and J 1 base, with 11 bases left between them. The CDR3 spans 14 residues. Germline V CDR1 and CDR2: MNHEY, SMNVEV (reference sequence). The CDR3 region is CASSSQQTSYEQYF. The CDR3 bases are TGTGCCAGCAGTTCACAACAGACGTCCTACGAGCAGTACTTC.

There are a few counts of this clone. V gene TRBV7-3 combines with J gene TRBJ1-1; D gene uncertain. V was cut by 5 bases and J by 7 bases, with 14 bases left in between. The CDR3 has 13 amino acids. CDR1 and CDR2 (germline): SGHTA, FQGTGA. CDR3 amino acids: CASSPNGMSEAFF. The CDR3 DNA reads TGTGCCAGCAGCCCCAATGGGATGAGTGAAGCTTTCTTT.

This clone came up once. This chain uses TRBV13 with TRBJ1-5; D ambiguous. From germline, CDR1 is PRHDT and CDR2 FYEKMQ (reference sequence). The CDR3 loop spans 14 amino acids. Trimming shortened V by 0 bases and J by 3 bases, and 6 bases separated the two germline ends. CDR3 in amino acids: CASSLGQDNQPQHF. For the CDR3, the DNA is TGTGCCAGCAGCTTAGGGCAGGACAATCAGCCCCAGCATTTT.

This chain uses TRBV6-5 with TRBJ1-1; no clear D gene. CDR3 length: 11 residues. Germline V gives CDR1 MNHEY, CDR2 SVGAGI. Deletions cut 5 bases from V and 3 bases from J, with 4 bases between. CDR3 sequence: CASSEDTEAFF. CDR3 in DNA: TGTGCCAGCAGTGAAGACACTGAAGCTTTCTTT.

Points on this clone: Other DNA sequences of this sample code for an identical CDR3. The chain combines TRBV5-1 with TRBJ2-4; 10 nucleotides align to TRBD2. CDR1 is SGHRS, CDR2 YFSETQ, per germline. V dropped 0 bases and J dropped 6; count of bases not matched to a gene: 3. The CDR3 covers 15 residues. The CDR3 nucleotides read TGCGCCAGCAGCTTGGGAGCGGGAGGGCCAAACATTCAGTACTTC. It codes for CASSLGAGGPNIQYF. The entire variable domain, with the rest obtained from reference TRBV5-1 and TRBJ2-4, is as follows: KAGVTQTPRYLIKTRGQQVTLSCSPISGHRSVSWYQQTPGQGLQFLFEYFSETQRNKGNFPGRFSGRQFSNSRSEMNVSTLELGDSALYLCASSLGAGGPNIQYFGAGTRLSVL.

This clone has at least ten counts. V is TRBV7-3 and J is TRBJ1-2; D not certain. Germline loops: CDR1 SGHTA, CDR2 FQGTGA. The CDR3 loop spans 13 amino acids. Trimming pared 5 bases from V and 4 bases from J, leaving 11 bases between. The DNA for the CDR3 is TGTGCCAGCAGCCCCGGTGGCTTCTATGGCTACACCTTC. Encoded protein: CASSPGGFYGYTF.

In nucleotides, the CDR3 is TGTGCCAGCAGCTTAGATATCGGGATAGTTGGCTACACCTTC. Its protein is CASSLDIGIVGYTF. The genes are TRBV11-2 and TRBJ1-2; D is unclear. V was clipped by 0 bases and J by 7 bases, with 12 bases between them. CDR1 and CDR2 (germline): SGHAT, FQNNGV. This CDR3 has 14 residues.

V gene TRBV11-2 combines with J gene TRBJ1-5; D is possibly TRBD1 (5 bases). Germline V gene lookup returns CDR1 SGHAT and CDR2 FQNNGV. The CDR3 consists of 14 residues. The ends were cut back, 5 bases at V and 6 bases at J, with 14 bases in the middle. CDR3 in DNA: TGTGCCAGCAGCCCCGGGGCCGGGAGTCAGCCCCAGCATTTT. Residues: CASSPGAGSQPQHF. Filled out from reference TRBV11-2 and TRBJ1-5, the complete variable domain reads EAGVAQSPRYKIIEKRQSVAFWCNPISGHATLYWYQQILGQGPKLLIQFQNNGVVDDSQLPKDRFSAERLKGVDSTLKIQPAKLEDSAVYLCASSPGAGSQPQHFGDGTRLSIL.

The V call is TRBV18, the J call TRBJ2-7; perhaps TRBD1 as D (6 bases). Germline V lookup: CDR1 KGHSH, CDR2 LQKENI. This CDR3 comprises 15 residues. The ends were cut back, 4 bases at V and 2 bases at J, with 15 bases in the middle. The CDR3: CASSLRRDKTYEQYF. The DNA for the CDR3 is TGTGCCAGCTCACTCCGCCGGGACAAGACCTACGAGCAGTACTTC.

The rearrangement uses TRBV5-6 and TRBJ1-4; 8 bases line up with TRBD1. The CDR3 is made up of 14 amino acids. Trimming at V came to 3 bases and at J to 8 bases, leaving 6 bases not matched to a gene. In germline, CDR1 is SGHDT, CDR2 YYEEEE. CDR3 in amino acids: CASSSGTGYEKLFF. The CDR3 nucleotides read TGTGCCAGCAGCTCCGGGACAGGATACGAAAAACTGTTTTTT.

The rearrangement joins TRBV7-9 to TRBJ2-3; TRBD1 is a possible D gene (6 bases). Germline V gives CDR1 SEHNR, CDR2 FQNEAQ (reference sequence). V lost 3 bases, J lost 6 bases, and 10 bases lay in between. The CDR3 is 13 amino acids. The CDR3 region is CASSFQGWDTQYF. The CDR3 DNA follows: TGTGCCAGCAGCTTCCAGGGGTGGGATACGCAGTATTTT.

The chain uses TRBV5-4 and TRBJ2-3; possible D gene TRBD2, 10 bases. Germline-derived CDR1 and CDR2 are SGHNT and YYREEE (reference sequence). Trimming shortened V by 4 bases and J by 5 bases, and 20 bases separated the two germline ends. The CDR3 has 16 amino acids. Here the CDR3 reads CASSPGLADRGDTQYF. The CDR3 DNA sequence: TGTGCCAGCAGCCCCGGACTAGCGGACAGGGGAGATACGCAGTATTTT. Full variable domain (rest looked up from reference TRBV5-4 and TRBJ2-3): ETGVTQSPTHLIKTRGQQVTLRCSSQSGHNTVSWYQQALGQGPQFIFQYYREEENGRGNFPPRFSGLQFPNYSSELNVNALELDDSALYLCASSPGLADRGDTQYFGPGTRLTVL.

The rearrangement uses TRBV28 and TRBJ1-5, with 12 bases that match TRBD1. The CDR3 totals 16 residues. Trimming at V came to 4 bases and at J to 8 bases, leaving 9 bases not matched to a gene. Germline V lookup: CDR1 MDHEN, CDR2 SYDVKM. The chain's CDR3 is CASSSSGQGAREPQHF. CDR3 bases: TGTGCCAGCAGTTCGTCGGGACAGGGGGCTCGAGAGCCCCAGCATTTT.

This clone was picked up many times. This chain uses TRBV5-1 with TRBJ2-2; 7 bases line up with TRBD2. In germline, CDR1 is SGHRS, CDR2 YFSETQ. The ends lost 0 bases at V and 7 bases at J; junction bases unmatched: 9. This CDR3 is built from 16 residues. Here the CDR3 reads CASSLAGGRGRGELFF. The CDR3 DNA is TGCGCCAGCAGCTTGGCGGGGGGACGGGGCCGCGGGGAGCTGTTTTTT.

V gene TRBV28 combines with J gene TRBJ2-5, with D possibly called TRBD1 or TRBD2 (6 bases each). The CDR3 covers 15 residues. CDR1 MDHEN and CDR2 SYDVKM come from the germline V gene. Trimming left V 6 bases short and J 2 bases short, with 16 bases between. DNA for the CDR3: TGTGCCAGCAGCCTTTTCGGGGGCGGTCAAGAGACCCAGTACTTC. Translated, it gives CASSLFGGGQETQYF.

Regarding this clone: Other DNA sequences in this sample translate to the same CDR3. The V gene is TRBV27, the J gene TRBJ2-5, with 8 bases fitting TRBD1. The CDR3 consists of 13 residues. The V gene end was trimmed by 5 bases and the J gene end by 5 bases; junction bases not matched to a gene: 4. From germline, CDR1 is MNHEY and CDR2 SMNVEV (reference sequence). CDR3 nucleotides: TGTGCCAGCAGTCTCAGGGGGCGCGAGACCCAGTACTTC. It specifies CASSLRGRETQYF.